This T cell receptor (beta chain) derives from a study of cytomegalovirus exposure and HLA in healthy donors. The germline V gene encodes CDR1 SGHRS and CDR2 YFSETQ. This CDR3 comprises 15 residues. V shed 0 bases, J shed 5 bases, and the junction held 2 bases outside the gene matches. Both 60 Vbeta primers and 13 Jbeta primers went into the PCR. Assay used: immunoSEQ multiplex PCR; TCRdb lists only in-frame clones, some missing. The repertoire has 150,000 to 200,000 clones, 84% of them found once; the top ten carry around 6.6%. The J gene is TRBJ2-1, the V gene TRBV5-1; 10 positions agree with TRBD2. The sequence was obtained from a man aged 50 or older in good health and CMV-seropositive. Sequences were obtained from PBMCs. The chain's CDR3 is CASSLDLAGDNEQFF. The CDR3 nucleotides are TGCGCCAGCAGCTTGGATCTAGCGGGGGACAATGAGCAGTTCTTC.